What follows is one TCR beta chain and its context. No antigen is known for it. The data were obtained in a study of CD8 T cells in Susac syndrome. The study's findings and limits: The authors acknowledged that their TCR sequencing and HLA analysis involved a relatively small number of individuals.

The germline V gene has CDR1 KGHSH and CDR2 LQKENI. V lost 2 bases to trimming and J lost 3 bases; unmatched junction nucleotides: 11. The CDR3 consists of 18 residues. With random hexamers, reverse transcription was performed on about 0.5 to 1 ug of RNA. The amplification used immunoSEQ multiplex PCR on TCR beta CDR3; it spanned 54 Vbeta and 13 Jbeta. TCRdb recomputed calls from the immunoSEQ multiplex PCR reads with MiXCR, one row per CDR3 protein. The sample lists under 150,000 distinct CDR3 sequences; less than 95% were seen once. The T cells that were sequenced for TCR beta were CD8+ and CD4+ cells from blood.

Sequenced material: CD4+ T cells from PBMCs. This sequence joins TRBV18 and TRBJ1-5, with TRBD1 identical over 9 bases. This sequence originates from a human donor with multiple sclerosis. The CDR3 loop reads CASSPELTGTGSNQPQHF. The DNA for the CDR3 is TGTGCCAGCTCACCAGAACTAACCGGGACAGGGTCCAATCAGCCCCAGCATTTT.